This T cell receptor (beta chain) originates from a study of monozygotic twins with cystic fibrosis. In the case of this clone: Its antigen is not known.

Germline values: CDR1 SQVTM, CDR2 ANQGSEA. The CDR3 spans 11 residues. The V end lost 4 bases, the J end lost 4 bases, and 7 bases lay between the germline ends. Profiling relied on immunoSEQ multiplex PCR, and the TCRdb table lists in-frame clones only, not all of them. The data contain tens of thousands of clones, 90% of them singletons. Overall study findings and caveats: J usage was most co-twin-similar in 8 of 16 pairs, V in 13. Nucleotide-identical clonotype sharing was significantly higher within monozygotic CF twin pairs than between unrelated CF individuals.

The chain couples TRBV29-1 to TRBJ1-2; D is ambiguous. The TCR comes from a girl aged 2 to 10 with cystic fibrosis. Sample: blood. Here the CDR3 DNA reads TGCAGCGTTGGCATCTCCTATGGCTACACCTTC. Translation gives CSVGISYGYTF.